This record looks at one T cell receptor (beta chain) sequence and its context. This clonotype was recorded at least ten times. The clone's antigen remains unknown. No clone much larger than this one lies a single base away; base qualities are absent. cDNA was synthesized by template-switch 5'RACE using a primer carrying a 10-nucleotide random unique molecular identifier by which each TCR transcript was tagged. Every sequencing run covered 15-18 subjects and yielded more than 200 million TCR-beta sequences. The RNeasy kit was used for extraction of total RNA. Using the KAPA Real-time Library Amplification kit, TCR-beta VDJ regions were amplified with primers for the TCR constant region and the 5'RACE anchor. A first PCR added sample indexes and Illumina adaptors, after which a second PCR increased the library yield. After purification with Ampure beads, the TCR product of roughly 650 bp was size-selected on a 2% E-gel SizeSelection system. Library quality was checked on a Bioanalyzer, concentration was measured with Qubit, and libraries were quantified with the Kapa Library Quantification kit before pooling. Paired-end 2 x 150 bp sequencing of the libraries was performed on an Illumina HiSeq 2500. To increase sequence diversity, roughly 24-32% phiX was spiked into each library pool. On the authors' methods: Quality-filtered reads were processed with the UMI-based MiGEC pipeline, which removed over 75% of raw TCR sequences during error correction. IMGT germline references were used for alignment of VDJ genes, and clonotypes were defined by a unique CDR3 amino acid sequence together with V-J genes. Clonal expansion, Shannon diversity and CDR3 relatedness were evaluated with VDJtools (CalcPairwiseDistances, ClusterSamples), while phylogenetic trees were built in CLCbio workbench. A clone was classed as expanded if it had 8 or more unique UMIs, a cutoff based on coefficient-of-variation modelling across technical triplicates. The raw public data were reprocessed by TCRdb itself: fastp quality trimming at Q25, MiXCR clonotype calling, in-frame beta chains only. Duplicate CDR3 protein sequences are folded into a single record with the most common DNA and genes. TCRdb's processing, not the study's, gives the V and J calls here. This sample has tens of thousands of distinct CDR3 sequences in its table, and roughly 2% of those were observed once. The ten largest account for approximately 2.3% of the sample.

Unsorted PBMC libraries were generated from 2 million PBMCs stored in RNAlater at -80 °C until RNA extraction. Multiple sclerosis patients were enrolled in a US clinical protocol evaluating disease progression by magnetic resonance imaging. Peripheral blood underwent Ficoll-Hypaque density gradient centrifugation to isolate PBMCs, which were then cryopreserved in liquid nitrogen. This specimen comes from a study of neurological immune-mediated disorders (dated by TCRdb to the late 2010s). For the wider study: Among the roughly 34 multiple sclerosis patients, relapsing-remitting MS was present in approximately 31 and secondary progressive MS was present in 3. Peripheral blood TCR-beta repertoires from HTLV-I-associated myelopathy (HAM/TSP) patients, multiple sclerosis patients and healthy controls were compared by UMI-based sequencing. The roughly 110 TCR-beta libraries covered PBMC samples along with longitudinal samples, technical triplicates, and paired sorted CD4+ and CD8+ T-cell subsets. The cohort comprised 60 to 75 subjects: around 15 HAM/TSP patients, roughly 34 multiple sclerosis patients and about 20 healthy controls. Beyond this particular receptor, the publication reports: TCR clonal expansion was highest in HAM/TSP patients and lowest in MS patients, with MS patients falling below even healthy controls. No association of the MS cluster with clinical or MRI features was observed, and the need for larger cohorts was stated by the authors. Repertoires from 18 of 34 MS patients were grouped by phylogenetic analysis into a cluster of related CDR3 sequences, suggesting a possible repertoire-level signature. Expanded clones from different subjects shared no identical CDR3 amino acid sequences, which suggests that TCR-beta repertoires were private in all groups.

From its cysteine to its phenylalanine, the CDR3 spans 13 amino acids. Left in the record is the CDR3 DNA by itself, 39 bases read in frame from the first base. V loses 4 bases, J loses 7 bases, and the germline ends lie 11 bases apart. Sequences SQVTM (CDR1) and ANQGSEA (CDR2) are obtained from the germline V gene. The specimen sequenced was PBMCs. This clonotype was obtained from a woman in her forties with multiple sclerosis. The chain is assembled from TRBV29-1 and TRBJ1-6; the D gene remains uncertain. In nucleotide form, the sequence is TGCAGCGTTGCCCAGGCTAGAAATTCACCCCTCCACTTT. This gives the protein CSVAQARNSPLHF. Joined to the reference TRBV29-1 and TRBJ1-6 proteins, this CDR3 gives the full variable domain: SAVISQKPSRDICQRGTSLTIQCQVDSQVTMMFWYRQQPGQSLTLIATANQGSEATYESGFVIDKFPISRPNLTFSTLTVSNMSPEDSSIYLCSVAQARNSPLHFGNGTRLTVT.